Listed below are T cell receptor beta chains from one sample, sequenced in a study of graft-versus-host responses after intestinal transplantation. The data were produced by immunoSEQ multiplex PCR, yet TCRdb's version contains in-frame clones alone and is incomplete. This sample carries about 12,000 clones, 80% to 85% of them seen once, and the ten largest clones take around 32%. Sequencing used PBMCs, obtained 494 days after intestinal transplant. Receptors originate from a human patient who received an intestinal transplant, so some T cells may come from the graft donor. CDR3s include the opening cysteine and the closing phenylalanine or tryptophan. D genes are given only for firm matches. Size tells how often a clone was seen (once, few, many) or the class of an expanded clone, and some rows leave it out.

j_gene: TRBJ1-1; abundance: few; d_gene: NA; v_gene: TRBV30; CDR3aa: CAWSVTAYGAFF; CDR3nt: TGTGCCTGGAGTGTAACGGCATACGGAGCTTTCTTT
j_gene: TRBJ1-6; abundance: NA; d_gene: NA; v_gene: TRBV28; CDR3aa: CASSLWGGVNSPLHF; CDR3nt: TGTGCCAGCAGTTTATGGGGAGGGGTCAATTCACCCCTCCACTTT
j_gene: TRBJ1-6; abundance: once; d_gene: TRBD1; v_gene: TRBV2; CDR3aa: CASYGQGQPSSYNSPLHF; CDR3nt: TGTGCCAGCTATGGACAGGGGCAACCCAGCTCCTATAATTCACCCCTCCACTTT
j_gene: TRBJ2-1; abundance: NA; d_gene: TRBD2; v_gene: TRBV4-2; CDR3aa: CASSQEDFAGAGNEQFF; CDR3nt: TGTGCCAGCAGCCAAGAGGACTTCGCGGGAGCGGGCAATGAGCAGTTCTTC
j_gene: TRBJ1-4; abundance: NA; d_gene: TRBD1; v_gene: TRBV5-1; CDR3aa: CASSQGAPTNEKLFF; CDR3nt: TGCGCCAGCAGCCAGGGGGCGCCGACTAATGAAAAACTGTTTTTT
j_gene: TRBJ1-5; abundance: NA; d_gene: NA; v_gene: TRBV7-9; CDR3aa: CASSLGQNQPQHF; CDR3nt: TGTGCCAGCAGCTTGGGACAAAATCAGCCCCAGCATTTT
j_gene: TRBJ2-3; abundance: few; d_gene: TRBD2; v_gene: TRBV6-4; CDR3aa: CASSQSSGGSTDTQYF; CDR3nt: TGTGCCAGCAGTCAATCTAGCGGGGGCAGCACAGATACGCAGTATTTT
j_gene: TRBJ1-5; abundance: NA; d_gene: TRBD1; v_gene: TRBV7-8; CDR3aa: CASIVGDRGTNQPQHF; CDR3nt: TGTGCCAGCATCGTGGGGGACAGGGGTACCAATCAGCCCCAGCATTTT
j_gene: TRBJ2-1; abundance: NA; d_gene: NA; v_gene: TRBV27; CDR3aa: CASSFSGTPNSYNEQFF; CDR3nt: TGTGCCAGCAGTTTTTCCGGGACGCCTAATTCCTACAATGAGCAGTTCTTC
j_gene: TRBJ2-1; abundance: NA; d_gene: NA; v_gene: TRBV6-4; CDR3aa: CASSDSNWGEQFF; CDR3nt: TGTGCCAGCAGTGACTCGAATTGGGGTGAGCAGTTCTTC
j_gene: TRBJ1-3; abundance: few; d_gene: TRBD1; v_gene: TRBV2; CDR3aa: CARRDRANSGNTIYF; CDR3nt: TGTGCCAGAAGGGACAGGGCCAACTCTGGAAACACCATATATTTT
j_gene: TRBJ1-5; abundance: NA; d_gene: NA; v_gene: TRBV30; CDR3aa: CAWSVGSNQPQHF; CDR3nt: TGTGCCTGGAGTGTGGGTAGCAATCAGCCCCAGCATTTT
j_gene: TRBJ2-7; abundance: few; d_gene: TRBD1; v_gene: TRBV5-4; CDR3aa: CASSLVGRDRDYEQYF; CDR3nt: TGTGCCAGCAGCTTAGTCGGCCGGGACAGAGACTACGAGCAGTACTTC
j_gene: TRBJ1-5; abundance: NA; d_gene: TRBD1; v_gene: TRBV30; CDR3aa: CAWGGTGFQPQHF; CDR3nt: TGTGCCTGGGGTGGGACAGGTTTTCAGCCCCAGCATTTT
j_gene: TRBJ1-4; abundance: once; d_gene: TRBD1; v_gene: TRBV4-2; CDR3aa: CASSPTGGRNEKLFF; CDR3nt: TGTGCCAGCAGTCCCACAGGGGGACGAAATGAAAAACTGTTTTTT
j_gene: TRBJ2-3; abundance: NA; d_gene: TRBD1; v_gene: TRBV2; CDR3aa: CASIRTGDSQYF; CDR3nt: TGTGCCAGCATTAGGACAGGAGACTCGCAGTATTTT
j_gene: TRBJ1-1; abundance: NA; d_gene: NA; v_gene: TRBV27; CDR3aa: CASSLSWRGGRETEAFF; CDR3nt: TGTGCCAGCAGTTTATCGTGGAGGGGGGGTCGAGAGACTGAAGCTTTCTTT
j_gene: TRBJ2-5; abundance: NA; d_gene: TRBD2; v_gene: TRBV11-2; CDR3aa: CASSRSPSGSGETQYF; CDR3nt: TGTGCCAGCAGCCGGTCGCCTAGCGGGAGCGGGGAGACCCAGTACTTC
j_gene: TRBJ2-2; abundance: once; d_gene: TRBD1; v_gene: TRBV14; CDR3aa: CASSQWGQGTGELFF; CDR3nt: TGTGCCAGCAGCCAATGGGGACAGGGCACCGGGGAGCTGTTTTTT
j_gene: TRBJ1-3; abundance: few; d_gene: NA; v_gene: TRBV7-9; CDR3aa: CASSLSTGGSGNTIYF; CDR3nt: TGTGCCAGCAGCTTATCGACCGGCGGATCTGGAAACACCATATATTTT
j_gene: TRBJ1-4; abundance: NA; d_gene: TRBD1; v_gene: TRBV18; CDR3aa: CASQNDREDEKLFF; CDR3nt: TGTGCCAGCCAAAATGACAGGGAGGACGAAAAACTGTTTTTT
j_gene: TRBJ2-7; abundance: NA; d_gene: TRBD1; v_gene: TRBV5-1; CDR3aa: CASSFGNAGTASEQYF; CDR3nt: TGCGCCAGCAGCTTTGGAAATGCCGGGACAGCAAGCGAGCAGTACTTC
j_gene: TRBJ2-3; abundance: NA; d_gene: TRBD1; v_gene: TRBV5-1; CDR3aa: CASSSPGQGGDTQYF; CDR3nt: TGCGCCAGCAGCTCTCCGGGACAGGGAGGAGATACGCAGTATTTT
j_gene: TRBJ2-3; abundance: NA; d_gene: NA; v_gene: TRBV11-2; CDR3aa: CASSLDLADTQYF; CDR3nt: TGTGCCAGCAGCTTAGATCTGGCGGATACGCAGTATTTT
j_gene: TRBJ2-7; abundance: NA; d_gene: TRBD1; v_gene: TRBV9; CDR3aa: CASSVGTGTYEQYF; CDR3nt: TGTGCCAGCAGCGTAGGGACAGGAACTTACGAGCAGTACTTC
j_gene: TRBJ2-7; abundance: NA; d_gene: TRBD2; v_gene: TRBV7-9; CDR3aa: CASSLMAGEGEEQYF; CDR3nt: TGTGCCAGCAGCTTAATGGCGGGAGAGGGAGAGGAGCAGTACTTC
j_gene: TRBJ2-7; abundance: NA; d_gene: TRBD1; v_gene: TRBV28; CDR3aa: CASSLKNRGYEQYF; CDR3nt: TGTGCCAGCAGTTTAAAGAACAGGGGCTACGAGCAGTACTTC
j_gene: TRBJ2-1; abundance: NA; d_gene: TRBD1; v_gene: TRBV10-3; CDR3aa: CAISGGTGGSYEQFF; CDR3nt: TGTGCCATCAGTGGTGGGACAGGGGGCTCGTATGAGCAGTTCTTC
j_gene: TRBJ1-2; abundance: NA; d_gene: NA; v_gene: TRBV4-2; CDR3aa: CASSQDLEGPSYGYTF; CDR3nt: TGTGCCAGCAGCCAAGATCTTGAGGGGCCGTCCTATGGCTACACCTTC
j_gene: TRBJ2-5; abundance: NA; d_gene: NA; v_gene: TRBV14; CDR3aa: CASSSFYQETQYF; CDR3nt: TGTGCCAGCAGCTCGTTTTACCAAGAGACCCAGTACTTC
j_gene: TRBJ2-2; abundance: NA; d_gene: TRBD2; v_gene: TRBV2; CDR3aa: CASSFDFSGSGTGELFF; CDR3nt: TGTGCCAGCAGTTTCGACTTTAGCGGGAGCGGCACCGGGGAGCTGTTTTTT
j_gene: TRBJ2-1; abundance: NA; d_gene: NA; v_gene: TRBV30; CDR3aa: CAWNPGTTSYNEQFF; CDR3nt: TGTGCCTGGAACCCCGGGACAACATCCTACAATGAGCAGTTCTTC
j_gene: TRBJ2-7; abundance: few; d_gene: NA; v_gene: TRBV6-5; CDR3aa: CASSYWGGGYEQYF; CDR3nt: TGTGCCAGCAGTTACTGGGGCGGAGGGTACGAGCAGTACTTC
j_gene: TRBJ2-7; abundance: few; d_gene: TRBD1; v_gene: TRBV4-2; CDR3aa: CASSLGTGDSYEQYF; CDR3nt: TGTGCCAGCAGCCTCGGGACAGGGGACTCCTACGAGCAGTACTTC
j_gene: TRBJ2-5; abundance: NA; d_gene: NA; v_gene: TRBV5-1; CDR3aa: CASSLARDRVAETQYF; CDR3nt: TGCGCCAGCAGCTTGGCGAGGGATCGGGTTGCGGAGACCCAGTACTTC
j_gene: TRBJ2-3; abundance: few; d_gene: TRBD1; v_gene: TRBV2; CDR3aa: CASSWDRGHAGGSTDTQYF; CDR3nt: TGTGCCAGCAGTTGGGACAGGGGTCACGCGGGAGGTAGCACAGATACGCAGTATTTT
j_gene: TRBJ2-7; abundance: NA; d_gene: TRBD2; v_gene: TRBV5-1; CDR3aa: CASSLLAGGPVEQYF; CDR3nt: TGCGCCAGCAGCTTACTAGCGGGAGGGCCCGTCGAGCAGTACTTC
j_gene: TRBJ2-7; abundance: NA; d_gene: TRBD2; v_gene: TRBV6-5; CDR3aa: CASSYSSGGSYEQYF; CDR3nt: TGTGCCAGCAGTTACTCTTCGGGGGGCTCCTACGAGCAGTACTTC
j_gene: TRBJ2-1; abundance: NA; d_gene: TRBD2; v_gene: TRBV2; CDR3aa: CASGGAGGSNEQFF; CDR3nt: TGTGCCAGCGGAGGAGCGGGAGGATCTAATGAGCAGTTCTTC
j_gene: TRBJ1-2; abundance: NA; d_gene: NA; v_gene: TRBV28; CDR3aa: CASRGAGRATLNYGYTF; CDR3nt: TGTGCCAGCCGGGGGGCGGGGAGGGCCACTCTAAACTATGGCTACACCTTC
j_gene: TRBJ2-5; abundance: NA; d_gene: TRBD1; v_gene: TRBV9; CDR3aa: CASSVGTGGLETQYF; CDR3nt: TGTGCCAGCAGCGTAGGGACAGGGGGTCTAGAGACCCAGTACTTC
j_gene: TRBJ2-7; abundance: NA; d_gene: TRBD1; v_gene: TRBV6-5; CDR3aa: CASKRGQGGGYEQYF; CDR3nt: TGTGCCAGCAAGCGCGGACAGGGGGGTGGTTACGAGCAGTACTTC
j_gene: TRBJ2-3; abundance: NA; d_gene: NA; v_gene: TRBV6-4; CDR3aa: CASSDRGTDTQYF; CDR3nt: TGTGCCAGCAGTGACAGGGGCACAGATACGCAGTATTTT
j_gene: TRBJ1-1; abundance: once; d_gene: NA; v_gene: TRBV28; CDR3aa: CASSPFQGDVTEAFF; CDR3nt: TGTGCCAGCAGTCCGTTCCAGGGCGATGTCACTGAAGCTTTCTTT
j_gene: TRBJ1-2; abundance: NA; d_gene: NA; v_gene: TRBV10-2; CDR3aa: CASSETGRHGYTF; CDR3nt: TGCGCCAGCAGTGAAACAGGGCGGCATGGCTACACCTTC
j_gene: TRBJ2-2; abundance: NA; d_gene: NA; v_gene: TRBV9; CDR3aa: CASSVEAGELFF; CDR3nt: TGTGCCAGCAGCGTAGAGGCCGGGGAGCTGTTTTTT
j_gene: TRBJ2-1; abundance: NA; d_gene: TRBD2; v_gene: TRBV6-1; CDR3aa: CASSTLAGGYNEQFF; CDR3nt: TGTGCCAGCAGTACCCTAGCGGGAGGTTACAATGAGCAGTTCTTC
j_gene: TRBJ2-5; abundance: NA; d_gene: NA; v_gene: TRBV29-1; CDR3aa: CSVGLQETQYF; CDR3nt: TGCAGCGTTGGGTTACAGGAGACCCAGTACTTC
j_gene: TRBJ2-7; abundance: few; d_gene: NA; v_gene: TRBV6-5; CDR3aa: CASSYIRTDEQYF; CDR3nt: TGTGCCAGCAGTTACATCAGAACTGACGAGCAGTACTTC
j_gene: TRBJ1-6; abundance: NA; d_gene: NA; v_gene: TRBV2; CDR3aa: CASSGAHLASLHF; CDR3nt: TGTGCCAGCAGTGGGGCCCACCTCGCATCCCTCCACTTT
j_gene: TRBJ2-1; abundance: NA; d_gene: TRBD2; v_gene: TRBV25-1; CDR3aa: CASSALAGGLHEQFF; CDR3nt: TGTGCCAGCAGTGCTCTAGCGGGAGGGTTGCATGAGCAGTTCTTC
j_gene: TRBJ2-2; abundance: NA; d_gene: NA; v_gene: TRBV6-1; CDR3aa: CASSDGRGPNTGELFF; CDR3nt: TGTGCCAGCAGTGATGGGAGGGGGCCGAACACCGGGGAGCTGTTTTTT
j_gene: TRBJ2-4; abundance: NA; d_gene: NA; v_gene: TRBV11-2; CDR3aa: CASSSRELGGIQYF; CDR3nt: TGTGCCAGCAGCTCCCGGGAACTAGGGGGCATTCAGTACTTC
j_gene: TRBJ2-3; abundance: once; d_gene: TRBD2; v_gene: TRBV6-4; CDR3aa: CASSVGAGGTDTQYF; CDR3nt: TGTGCCAGCAGTGTTGGAGCGGGAGGCACAGATACGCAGTATTTT